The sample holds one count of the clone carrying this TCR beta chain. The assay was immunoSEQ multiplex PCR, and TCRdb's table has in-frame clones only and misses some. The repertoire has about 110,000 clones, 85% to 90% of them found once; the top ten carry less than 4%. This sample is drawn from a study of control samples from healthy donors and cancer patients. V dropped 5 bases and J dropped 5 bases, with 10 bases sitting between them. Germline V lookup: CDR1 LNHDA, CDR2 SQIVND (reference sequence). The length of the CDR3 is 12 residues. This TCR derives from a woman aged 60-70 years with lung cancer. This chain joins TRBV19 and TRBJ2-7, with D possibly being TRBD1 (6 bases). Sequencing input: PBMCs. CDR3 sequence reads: CASSVTGNEQYF. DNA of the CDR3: TGTGCCAGTAGTGTCACAGGGAACGAGCAGTACTTC.